The rows below give T cell receptor beta chains drawn from one sample of a study of T-cell memory formation after mild COVID-19. In TCRdb, the 5' RACE reads were re-called with MiXCR into one record per CDR3 protein. Seen here are some 97,000 distinct CDR3 sequences, around 10% observed once, and the top ten hold about 40%. Sequenced input: PBMCs or a T cell subset sorted from them (not recorded which). These receptors originate from a man between 18 and 35 years old who had mild COVID-19 (a few samples of this study predate the infection). Cell type and time point are not known. Both conserved end residues are part of each CDR3.

cdr3_aa j_call cdr3_length v_call
CASSILAGEGADTQYF TRBJ2-3 16 TRBV19
CASSLSRGTEAFF TRBJ1-1 13 TRBV5-5
CASSHGGGYSYEQYF TRBJ2-7 15 TRBV3-1
CASSHENPDTQYF TRBJ2-3 13 TRBV4-1
CAYGAGNEQFF TRBJ2-1 11 TRBV2
CASRQGGNTEAFF TRBJ1-1 13 TRBV6-2/TRBV6-3
CASSRPGTSGGAQFF TRBJ2-1 15 TRBV6-5
CASSDSTSGGDTQYF TRBJ2-3 15 TRBV6-4
CASSQEGVGTGELFF TRBJ2-2 15 TRBV4-1
CASSWWGANEQFF TRBJ2-1 13 TRBV5-1
CASTSGLAGANEQFF TRBJ2-1 15 TRBV11-2